A single sample gave rise to the 25 T cell receptor beta chains below, sequenced in a study of cytomegalovirus exposure and HLA in healthy donors. Primers: 60 Vbeta forward and 13 Jbeta reverse. Method: immunoSEQ multiplex PCR; TCRdb's copy keeps in-frame clones and lacks some. The table shows 100,000 to 150,000 clones, with around 67% occurring only once. The specimen sequenced was PBMCs. These receptors all come from a man aged 60-69 years in good health and CMV-seropositive.

This rearrangement joins TRBV13 to TRBJ1-3; maybe TRBD1 (5 bases). This CDR3 is built from 15 residues. Trimming shortened V by 5 bases and J by 11 bases, and 22 bases separated the two germline ends. Germline values: CDR1 PRHDT, CDR2 FYEKMQ (reference sequence). The CDR3 loop reads CASSHALGAVYAIYF. Written as DNA, the CDR3 is TGTGCCAGCAGCCACGCATTAGGGGCTGTGTACGCCATATATTTT.

The rearrangement links TRBV5-4 to TRBJ1-3, with 8 bases matching TRBD1. Germline assignment: CDR1 SGHNT and CDR2 YYREEE (reference sequence). V shed 4 bases, J shed 2 bases, and the junction held 8 bases outside the gene matches. The CDR3 has 16 amino acids. The CDR3 sequence is CASSVDLQGAGNTIYF. The CDR3 nucleotides read TGTGCCAGCAGCGTTGACTTACAGGGGGCTGGAAACACCATATATTTT.

This clone was recorded a few times. The DNA for the CDR3 is TGTGCCAGCAGCCTGACAGGGAAACAGCCCCAGCATTTT. Translation: CASSLTGKQPQHF. The chain joins TRBV6-1 to TRBJ1-5; 7 positions match TRBD1. The germline gives CDR1 MNHNS, CDR2 SASEGT. Trimming removed 6 bases from V and 7 bases from J; junction bases left unmatched: 6. The CDR3 extends over 13 amino acids.

The chain combines TRBV7-3 with TRBJ1-3, with D possibly matching TRBD1 (5 bases). V dropped 2 bases and J dropped 2 bases, with 13 bases sitting between them. The CDR3 sequence is 16 residues long. The V gene's germline CDR1 is SGHTA and CDR2 FQGTGA. CDR3 sequence: CASSLLARDPGNTIYF. The CDR3 region has the DNA TGTGCCAGCAGCTTATTGGCCAGGGATCCTGGAAACACCATATATTTT. The variable domain in full, completed from reference TRBV7-3 and TRBJ1-3, reads GAGVSQTPSNKVTEKGKYVELRCDPISGHTALYWYRQSLGQGPEFLIYFQGTGAADDSGLPNDRFFAVRPEGSVSTLKIQRTERGDSAVYLCASSLLARDPGNTIYFGEGSWLTVV.

The chain combines TRBV6-4 with TRBJ1-1, with D hard to call. Trimming pared 2 bases from V and 0 bases from J, leaving 16 bases between. The length of the CDR3 is 17 residues. Germline CDR1 MRHNA, CDR2 SNTAGT. CDR3 in DNA: TGTGCCAGCAGTGACGCCGGGGTGAAATACGTGAACACTGAAGCTTTCTTT. This sequence encodes CASSDAGVKYVNTEAFF.

This chain joins TRBV5-1 and TRBJ1-3; D remains ambiguous. CDR1 and CDR2 from the germline V gene are SGHRS and YFSETQ. The CDR3 spans 13 residues. V lost 4 bases and J lost 4, with 9 bases in between. CDR3 DNA sequence: TGCGCCAGCAGCGACCGGGTGGGAAACACCATATATTTT. Translated: CASSDRVGNTIYF.

The chain combines TRBV2 with TRBJ1-1, with 7 bases aligning to TRBD1. In germline, CDR1 is SNHLY, CDR2 FYNNEI. The CDR3 has 13 amino acids. Germline trimming cut 4 bases from V and 8 bases from J; bases unmatched to any gene: 7. The CDR3 is CASSGQGRQEAFF. The CDR3 nucleotides are TGTGCCAGCAGTGGACAGGGAAGGCAAGAAGCTTTCTTT. The full variable domain, in which reference TRBV2 and TRBJ1-1 provide the parts outside the CDR3, is EPEVTQTPSHQVTQMGQEVILRCVPISNHLYFYWYRQILGQKVEFLVSFYNNEISEKSEIFDDQFSVERPDGSNFTLKIRSTKLEDSAMYFCASSGQGRQEAFFGQGTRLTVV.

The genes are TRBV6-1 and TRBJ1-2, with D uncertain. Germline CDR1 reads MNHNS; CDR2 reads SASEGT. Trimming stripped 6 bases from V and 6 bases from J, with 17 bases between. This CDR3 has 14 residues. CDR3 sequence (DNA): TGTGCCAGCAGAAAGGATTTAGGTGCGGATGGCTACACCTTC. Its translation is CASRKDLGADGYTF.

The chain couples TRBV29-1 to TRBJ1-2; the D gene is possibly TRBD1 (5 bases). Trimming shortened V by 7 bases and J by 7 bases, and 22 bases separated the two germline ends. This CDR3 has 14 residues. Germline CDR1 reads SQVTM; CDR2 reads ANQGSEA. The CDR3 loop reads CSARPGSKGGGYTF. The CDR3 coding sequence is TGCAGCGCCCGGCCAGGGTCTAAGGGAGGTGGCTACACCTTC.

This clone has more than one count but fewer than ten. V usage is TRBV7-9 and J usage is TRBJ1-1; no definite D call. The V and J ends lost 3 bases and 1 base respectively, with 6 bases between them. Germline V gives CDR1 SEHNR, CDR2 FQNEAQ (reference sequence). The CDR3 has 13 residues. For the CDR3, the DNA is TGTGCCAGCAGCTTTACACGGAACACTGAAGCTTTCTTT. Translating gives CASSFTRNTEAFF.

This rearrangement joins TRBV19 to TRBJ2-2, with 7 bases identical to TRBD1. Germline V gene lookup returns CDR1 LNHDA and CDR2 SQIVND (reference sequence). This CDR3 spans 14 amino acids. V lost 3 bases to trimming and J lost 5 bases; unmatched junction nucleotides: 3. The CDR3 is CASSMGTVTGELFF. The CDR3 DNA reads TGTGCCAGTAGTATGGGGACAGTAACCGGGGAGCTGTTTTTT.

This rearrangement joins TRBV2 to TRBJ1-5, with 9 bases that match TRBD1. J lost 3 bases, V lost 8 bases, and 2 bases had no gene match. This CDR3 spans 13 amino acids. The germline gives CDR1 SNHLY, CDR2 FYNNEI. CDR3 in amino acids: CASGQGPNQPQHF. The CDR3 nucleotides are TGTGCCAGCGGACAGGGGCCCAATCAGCCCCAGCATTTT.

The V call is TRBV2, the J call TRBJ2-5; perhaps TRBD2 as D (5 bases). The ends were cut back, 2 bases at V and 13 bases at J, with 17 bases in the middle. There are 13 residues in the CDR3. Germline values: CDR1 SNHLY, CDR2 FYNNEI. This chain's CDR3 is CASSEHLSAPLYF. The CDR3 nucleotides are TGTGCCAGCAGTGAACACCTTAGCGCGCCCTTGTACTTC.

The chain is built from TRBV4-2 and TRBJ1-5; 7 bases agree with TRBD1. Germline CDR1 LGHNA, CDR2 YNFKEQ. The CDR3 runs to 16 residues. V trimming: 4 bases; J trimming: 2 bases; junction bases outside the gene matches: 8. The CDR3 DNA is TGTGCCAGCAGCCCCTTCGACAGGGAGGGCAATCAGCCCCAGCATTTT. Residues: CASSPFDREGNQPQHF.

The V call is TRBV29-1, the J call TRBJ2-2; TRBD2 matches at 8 bases. The germline CDR1 and CDR2 sequences are SQVTM and ANQGSEA. Trimming took 5 bases from V and 4 from J; bases not matched to a gene: 9. There are 15 residues in the CDR3. The DNA for the CDR3 is TGCAGCGTTTCAAAAGCGGGGGCCCCCACCGGGGAGCTGTTTTTT. This codes for CSVSKAGAPTGELFF.

This rearrangement joins TRBV28 to TRBJ2-2; no clear D. The CDR3 is 13 residues long. V was trimmed by 3 bases and J by 4 bases, leaving 6 bases between them. Germline-derived CDR1 and CDR2 are MDHEN and SYDVKM. CDR3 loop: CASSFESTGELFF. CDR3 sequence (DNA): TGTGCCAGCAGTTTCGAGAGCACCGGGGAGCTGTTTTTT.

The J gene is TRBJ1-2, the V gene TRBV30, with no clear D. Looked up from germline, CDR1 is GTSNPN and CDR2 is SVGIG (reference sequence). V gave up 4 bases and J gave up 2 bases, with 8 bases separating them. The CDR3 is 12 amino acids. CDR3: CAWTGSNYGYTF. The CDR3 coding sequence is TGTGCCTGGACAGGATCGAACTATGGCTACACCTTC.

The chain recombines TRBV7-2 with TRBJ1-1, with 7 bases identical to TRBD1. V shed 5 bases, J shed 2 bases, and the junction held 11 bases outside the gene matches. Germline V lookup: CDR1 SGHTA, CDR2 FQGNSA. There are 16 residues in the CDR3. This chain's CDR3 is CASSHNRGASNTEAFF. As DNA, the CDR3 is TGTGCCAGCAGCCATAACAGGGGAGCCAGCAACACTGAAGCTTTCTTT. Full variable domain (remainder filled in from reference TRBV7-2 and TRBJ1-1): GAGVSQSPSNKVTEKGKDVELRCDPISGHTALYWYRQSLGQGLEFLIYFQGNSAPDKSGLPSDRFSAERTGGSVSTLTIQRTQQEDSAVYLCASSHNRGASNTEAFFGQGTRLTVV.

J is TRBJ1-5 and V is TRBV27, with 8 bases aligning to TRBD1. Germline CDR1 and CDR2: MNHEY and SMNVEV (reference sequence). The CDR3 totals 16 residues. Trimming took 6 bases from V and 2 from J; bases not matched to a gene: 9. CDR3 amino acids: CASRQGVGIGNQPQHF. The CDR3 DNA sequence: TGTGCCAGCAGACAGGGGGTAGGTATAGGCAATCAGCCCCAGCATTTT.

The V and J genes are TRBV10-2 and TRBJ2-7; possibly TRBD2 for D (6 bases). Germline CDR1 is WSHSY and CDR2 is SAAADI. The V end was cut by 3 bases, the J end by 5 bases, with 8 bases between. This CDR3 is 12 amino acids long. CDR3: CASSDGGNEQYF. Written as DNA, the CDR3 is TGCGCCAGCAGTGATGGAGGGAACGAGCAGTACTTC.

This clone has just one count. The chain uses TRBV7-2 and TRBJ1-6, with 8 positions matching TRBD1. The CDR3 is 15 amino acids. Germline CDR1 and CDR2: SGHTA and FQGNSA. Trimming at V came to 1 base and at J to 8 bases, leaving 4 bases not matched to a gene. The CDR3 is CASSLGGTGYSPLHF. CDR3 coding DNA: TGTGCCAGCAGCTTAGGAGGGACAGGATATTCACCCCTCCACTTT.

The chain combines TRBV2 with TRBJ1-1, with 7 bases identical to TRBD1. The V segment lost 8 bases and the J segment 3 bases; nucleotides outside the gene matches: 9. This CDR3 comprises 14 residues. Germline loops: CDR1 SNHLY, CDR2 FYNNEI. The CDR3 sequence: CASAGRQGYTEAFF. The CDR3 DNA follows: TGTGCCAGCGCCGGGAGACAGGGATACACTGAAGCTTTCTTT.

This clone was found once. The J gene is TRBJ2-3, the V gene TRBV25-1; TRBD2 agrees at 12 bases. The V gene end was trimmed by 6 bases and the J gene end by 2 bases; junction bases not matched to a gene: 6. The CDR3 extends over 16 amino acids. Germline loops: CDR1 MGHDK, CDR2 SYGVNS. CDR3 coding DNA: TGTGCCAGCAGCGAAGGACTAGCGGGGTTCACAGATACGCAGTATTTT. Amino acids: CASSEGLAGFTDTQYF.

V gene TRBV19 combines with J gene TRBJ1-5; unclear D gene. The CDR3 sequence is 15 residues long. CDR1 is LNHDA and CDR2 is SQIVND in the germline V gene (reference sequence). Trimming removed 8 bases at V and 2 bases at J, with 16 bases between. The CDR3 DNA reads as TGTGCCAGTGCCTCGAGAGGGCACGGCAATCAGCCCCAGCATTTT. It encodes CASASRGHGNQPQHF.

Comments on this clone: One end of the junction fails to match germline, which may point to a read error. The same CDR3 arises from other DNA sequences in this sample as well. The rearrangement joins TRBV2 to TRBJ2-1; 10 bases are shared with TRBD2. Germline CDR1 SNHLY, CDR2 FYNNEI. The CDR3 runs to 14 residues. CDR3 protein: CASSELAGYNEQFF. Here the CDR3 DNA reads TGCGCCAGCAGTGAACTAGCGGGGTATAATGAGCAGTTCTTC.